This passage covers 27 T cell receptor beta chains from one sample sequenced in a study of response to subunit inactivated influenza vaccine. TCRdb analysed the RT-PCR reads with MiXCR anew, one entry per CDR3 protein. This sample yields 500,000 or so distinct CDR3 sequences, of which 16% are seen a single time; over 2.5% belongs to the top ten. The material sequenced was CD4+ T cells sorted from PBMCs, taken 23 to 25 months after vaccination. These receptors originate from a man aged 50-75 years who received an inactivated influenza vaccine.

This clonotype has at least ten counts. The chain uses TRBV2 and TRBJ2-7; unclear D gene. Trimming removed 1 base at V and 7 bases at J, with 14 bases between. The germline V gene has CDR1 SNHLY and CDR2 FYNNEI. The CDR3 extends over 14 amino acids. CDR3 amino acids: CASSEEVRAIEQYF. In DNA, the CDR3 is TGTGCCAGCAGTGAAGAGGTCCGCGCAATAGAGCAGTACTTC.

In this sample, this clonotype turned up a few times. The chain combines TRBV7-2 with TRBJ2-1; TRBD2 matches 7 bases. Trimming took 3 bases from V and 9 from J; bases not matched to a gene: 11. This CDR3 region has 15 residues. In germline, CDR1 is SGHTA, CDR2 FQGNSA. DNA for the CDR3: TGTGCCAGCAGCTTTGGGGGTAGCGGGTCGGGTGAGCAGTTCTTC. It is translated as CASSFGGSGSGEQFF.

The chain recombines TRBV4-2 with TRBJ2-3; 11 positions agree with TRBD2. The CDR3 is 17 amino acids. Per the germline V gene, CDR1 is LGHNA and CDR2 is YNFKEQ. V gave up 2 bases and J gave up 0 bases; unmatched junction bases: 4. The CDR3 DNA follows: TGTGCCAGCAGCCAAAGAAGGACTAGCGGGAGCACAGATACGCAGTATTTT. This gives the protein CASSQRRTSGSTDTQYF.

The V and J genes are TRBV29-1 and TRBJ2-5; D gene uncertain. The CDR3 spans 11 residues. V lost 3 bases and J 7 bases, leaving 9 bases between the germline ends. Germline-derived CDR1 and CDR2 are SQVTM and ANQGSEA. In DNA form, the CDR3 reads TGCAGCGTTGATGAACGCGGGACCCAGTACTTC. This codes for CSVDERGTQYF.

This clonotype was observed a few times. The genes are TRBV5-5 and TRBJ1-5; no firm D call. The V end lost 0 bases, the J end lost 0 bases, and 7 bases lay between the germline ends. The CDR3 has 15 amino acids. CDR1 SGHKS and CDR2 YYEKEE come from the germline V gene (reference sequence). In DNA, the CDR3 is TGTGCCAGCAGCTTGGTTGGGGTTAGCAATCAGCCCCAGCATTTT. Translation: CASSLVGVSNQPQHF. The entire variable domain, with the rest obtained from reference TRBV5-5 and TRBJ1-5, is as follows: DAGVTQSPTHLIKTRGQQVTLRCSPISGHKSVSWYQQVLGQGPQFIFQYYEKEERGRGNFPDRFSARQFPNYSSELNVNALLLGDSALYLCASSLVGVSNQPQHFGDGTRLSIL.

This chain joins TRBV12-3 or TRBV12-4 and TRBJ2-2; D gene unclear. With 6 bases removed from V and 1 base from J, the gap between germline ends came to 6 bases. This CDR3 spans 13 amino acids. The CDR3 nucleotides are TGTGCCAGCAGGGGCGGGAACACCGGGGAGCTGTTTTTT. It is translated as CASRGGNTGELFF.

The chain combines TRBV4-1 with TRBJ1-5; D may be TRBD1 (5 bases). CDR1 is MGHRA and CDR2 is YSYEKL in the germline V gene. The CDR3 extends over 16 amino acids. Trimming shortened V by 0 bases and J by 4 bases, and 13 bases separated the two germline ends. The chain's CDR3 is CASSQEPRARNQPQHF. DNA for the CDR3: TGCGCCAGCAGCCAAGAACCCAGGGCGCGTAATCAGCCCCAGCATTTT.

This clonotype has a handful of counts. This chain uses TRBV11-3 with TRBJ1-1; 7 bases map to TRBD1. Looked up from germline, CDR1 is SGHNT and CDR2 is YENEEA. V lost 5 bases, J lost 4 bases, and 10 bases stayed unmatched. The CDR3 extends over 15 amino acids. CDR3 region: CASSPGGGSSTEAFF. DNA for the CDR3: TGTGCCAGCAGCCCAGGGGGGGGCTCGAGCACTGAAGCTTTCTTT.

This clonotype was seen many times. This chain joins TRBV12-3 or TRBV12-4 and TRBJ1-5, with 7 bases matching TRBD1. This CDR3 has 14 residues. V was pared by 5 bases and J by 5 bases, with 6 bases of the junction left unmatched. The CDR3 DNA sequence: TGTGCCAGCAGTCTACAGGGGTCCCATCAGCCCCAGCATTTT. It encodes CASSLQGSHQPQHF.

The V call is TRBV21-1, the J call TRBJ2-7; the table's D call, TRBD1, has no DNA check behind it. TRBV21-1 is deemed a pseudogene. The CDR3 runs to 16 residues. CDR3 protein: CASSKGSAGASYEQYF. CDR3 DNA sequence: TGTGCCAGCAGCAAAGGTTCAGCGGGGGCTTCCTACGAGCAGTACTTC.

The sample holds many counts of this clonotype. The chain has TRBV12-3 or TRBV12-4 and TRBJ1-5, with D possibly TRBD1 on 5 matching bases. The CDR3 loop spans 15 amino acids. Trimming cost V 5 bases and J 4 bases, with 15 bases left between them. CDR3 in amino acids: CASSTPRAGNQPQHF. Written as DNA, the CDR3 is TGTGCCAGCAGTACCCCCAGAGCAGGGAATCAGCCCCAGCATTTT.

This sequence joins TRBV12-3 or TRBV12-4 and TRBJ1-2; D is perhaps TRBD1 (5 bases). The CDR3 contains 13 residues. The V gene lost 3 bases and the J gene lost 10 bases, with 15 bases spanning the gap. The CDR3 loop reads CASSFKEGEVYTF. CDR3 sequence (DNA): TGTGCCAGCAGTTTTAAAGAAGGGGAAGTCTACACCTTC.

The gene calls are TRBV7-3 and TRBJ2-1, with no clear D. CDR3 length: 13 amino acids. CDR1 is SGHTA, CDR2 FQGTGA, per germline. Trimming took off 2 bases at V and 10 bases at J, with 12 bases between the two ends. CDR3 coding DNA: TGTGCCAGCAGCTTATTAGGCAAAGGCGAGCAGTTCTTC. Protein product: CASSLLGKGEQFF. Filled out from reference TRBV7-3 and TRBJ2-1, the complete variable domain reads GAGVSQTPSNKVTEKGKYVELRCDPISGHTALYWYRQSLGQGPEFLIYFQGTGAADDSGLPNDRFFAVRPEGSVSTLKIQRTERGDSAVYLCASSLLGKGEQFFGPGTRLTVL.

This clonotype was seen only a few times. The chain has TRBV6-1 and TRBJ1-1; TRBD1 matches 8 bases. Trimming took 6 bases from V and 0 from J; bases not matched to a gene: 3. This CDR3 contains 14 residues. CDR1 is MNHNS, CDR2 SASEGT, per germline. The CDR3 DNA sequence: TGTGCCAGCAGGAGACAGGGGATGAACACTGAAGCTTTCTTT. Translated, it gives CASRRQGMNTEAFF.

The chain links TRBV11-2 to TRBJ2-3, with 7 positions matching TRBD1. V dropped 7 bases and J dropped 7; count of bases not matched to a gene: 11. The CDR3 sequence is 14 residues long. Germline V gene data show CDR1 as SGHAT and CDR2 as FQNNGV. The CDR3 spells CASTPKAGGNTQYF. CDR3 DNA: TGTGCCAGCACCCCTAAGGCAGGGGGTAATACGCAGTATTTT.

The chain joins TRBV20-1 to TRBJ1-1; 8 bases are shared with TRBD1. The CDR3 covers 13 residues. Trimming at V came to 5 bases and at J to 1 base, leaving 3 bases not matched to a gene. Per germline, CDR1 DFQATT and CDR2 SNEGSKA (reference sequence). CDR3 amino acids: CSAPGGWNTEAFF. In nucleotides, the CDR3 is TGCAGTGCTCCAGGGGGCTGGAACACTGAAGCTTTCTTT.

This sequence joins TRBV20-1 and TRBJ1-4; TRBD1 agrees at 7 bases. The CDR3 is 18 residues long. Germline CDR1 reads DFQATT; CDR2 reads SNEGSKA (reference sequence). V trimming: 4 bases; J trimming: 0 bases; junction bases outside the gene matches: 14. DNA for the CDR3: TGCAGTGCTAAGGGTTCAGGGGGGGGCCGTCCAACTAATGAAAAACTGTTTTTT. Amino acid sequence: CSAKGSGGGRPTNEKLFF.

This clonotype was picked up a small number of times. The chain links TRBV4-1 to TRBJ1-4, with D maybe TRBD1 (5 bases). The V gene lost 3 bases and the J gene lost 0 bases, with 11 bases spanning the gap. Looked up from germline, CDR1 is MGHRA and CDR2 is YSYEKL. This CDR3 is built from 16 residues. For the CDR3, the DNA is TGCGCCAGCAGCCAGGTCGGGGGGTCAACTAATGAAAAACTGTTTTTT. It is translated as CASSQVGGSTNEKLFF.

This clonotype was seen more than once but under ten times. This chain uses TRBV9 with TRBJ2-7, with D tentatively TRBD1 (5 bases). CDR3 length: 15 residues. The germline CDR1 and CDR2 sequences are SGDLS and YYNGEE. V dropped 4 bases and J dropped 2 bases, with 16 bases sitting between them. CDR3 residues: CASSPRLGRTYEQYF. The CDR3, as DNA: TGTGCCAGCAGCCCCCGACTGGGGCGAACCTACGAGCAGTACTTC. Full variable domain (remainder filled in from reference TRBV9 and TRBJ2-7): DSGVTQTPKHLITATGQRVTLRCSPRSGDLSVYWYQQSLDQGLQFLIQYYNGEERAKGNILERFSAQQFPDLHSELNLSSLELGDSALYFCASSPRLGRTYEQYFGPGTRLTVT.

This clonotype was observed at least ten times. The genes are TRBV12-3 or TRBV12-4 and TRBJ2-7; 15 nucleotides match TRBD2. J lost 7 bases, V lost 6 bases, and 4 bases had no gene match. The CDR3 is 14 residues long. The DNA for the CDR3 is TGTGCCAGCAGGCGGACTAGCGGGGGGGTTGAGCAGTACTTC. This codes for CASRRTSGGVEQYF.

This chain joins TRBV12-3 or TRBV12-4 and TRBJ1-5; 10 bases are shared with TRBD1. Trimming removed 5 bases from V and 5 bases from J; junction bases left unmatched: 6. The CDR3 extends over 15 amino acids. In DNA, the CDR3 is TGTGCCAGCAGTACGACAGGGGGCTGGGATCAGCCCCAGCATTTT. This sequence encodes CASSTTGGWDQPQHF.

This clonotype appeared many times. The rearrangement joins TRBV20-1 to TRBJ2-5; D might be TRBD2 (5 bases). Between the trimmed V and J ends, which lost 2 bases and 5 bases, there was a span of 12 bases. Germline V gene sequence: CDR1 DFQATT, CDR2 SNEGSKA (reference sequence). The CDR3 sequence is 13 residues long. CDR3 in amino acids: CSARRENWETQYF. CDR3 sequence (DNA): TGCAGTGCTAGAAGGGAGAATTGGGAGACCCAGTACTTC.

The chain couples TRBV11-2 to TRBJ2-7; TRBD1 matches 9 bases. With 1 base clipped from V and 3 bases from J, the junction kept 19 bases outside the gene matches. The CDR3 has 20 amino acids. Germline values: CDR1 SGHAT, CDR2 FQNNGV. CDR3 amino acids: CASSLVGLIIGTGKNYEQYF. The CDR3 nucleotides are TGTGCCAGCAGCTTAGTGGGTTTAATTATAGGGACAGGGAAAAACTACGAGCAGTACTTC. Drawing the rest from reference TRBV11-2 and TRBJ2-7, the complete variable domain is EAGVAQSPRYKIIEKRQSVAFWCNPISGHATLYWYQQILGQGPKLLIQFQNNGVVDDSQLPKDRFSAERLKGVDSTLKIQPAKLEDSAVYLCASSLVGLIIGTGKNYEQYFGPGTRLTVT.

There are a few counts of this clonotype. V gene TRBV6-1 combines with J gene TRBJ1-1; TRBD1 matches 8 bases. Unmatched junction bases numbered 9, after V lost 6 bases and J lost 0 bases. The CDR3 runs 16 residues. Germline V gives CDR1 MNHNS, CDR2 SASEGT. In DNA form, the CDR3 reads TGTGCCAGCAGGCTTAGGACAGGGATGTTGAACACTGAAGCTTTCTTT. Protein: CASRLRTGMLNTEAFF.

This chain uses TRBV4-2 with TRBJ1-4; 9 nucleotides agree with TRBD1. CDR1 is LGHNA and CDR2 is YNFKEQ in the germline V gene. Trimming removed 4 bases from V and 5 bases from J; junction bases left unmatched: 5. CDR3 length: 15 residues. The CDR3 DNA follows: TGTGCCAGCAGCCCATCGACAGGGGGGAATGAAAAACTGTTTTTT. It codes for CASSPSTGGNEKLFF.

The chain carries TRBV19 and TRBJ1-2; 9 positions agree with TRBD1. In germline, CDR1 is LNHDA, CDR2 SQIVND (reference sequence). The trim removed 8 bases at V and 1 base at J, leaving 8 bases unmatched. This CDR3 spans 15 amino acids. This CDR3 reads CASGDRAIFNYGYTF. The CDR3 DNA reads TGTGCCAGTGGGGACAGGGCGATCTTTAACTATGGCTACACCTTC.

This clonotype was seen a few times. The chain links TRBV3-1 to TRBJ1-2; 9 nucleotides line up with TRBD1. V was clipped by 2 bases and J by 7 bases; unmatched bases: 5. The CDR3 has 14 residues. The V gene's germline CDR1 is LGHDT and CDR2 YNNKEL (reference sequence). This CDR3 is CASSQRDRDPGYTF. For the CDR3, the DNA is TGTGCCAGCAGCCAAAGGGACAGGGACCCTGGCTACACCTTC. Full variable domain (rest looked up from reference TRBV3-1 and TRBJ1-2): DTAVSQTPKYLVTQMGNDKSIKCEQNLGHDTMYWYKQDSKKFLKIMFSYNNKELIINETVPNRFSPKSPDKAHLNLHINSLELGDSAVYFCASSQRDRDPGYTFGSGTRLTVV.